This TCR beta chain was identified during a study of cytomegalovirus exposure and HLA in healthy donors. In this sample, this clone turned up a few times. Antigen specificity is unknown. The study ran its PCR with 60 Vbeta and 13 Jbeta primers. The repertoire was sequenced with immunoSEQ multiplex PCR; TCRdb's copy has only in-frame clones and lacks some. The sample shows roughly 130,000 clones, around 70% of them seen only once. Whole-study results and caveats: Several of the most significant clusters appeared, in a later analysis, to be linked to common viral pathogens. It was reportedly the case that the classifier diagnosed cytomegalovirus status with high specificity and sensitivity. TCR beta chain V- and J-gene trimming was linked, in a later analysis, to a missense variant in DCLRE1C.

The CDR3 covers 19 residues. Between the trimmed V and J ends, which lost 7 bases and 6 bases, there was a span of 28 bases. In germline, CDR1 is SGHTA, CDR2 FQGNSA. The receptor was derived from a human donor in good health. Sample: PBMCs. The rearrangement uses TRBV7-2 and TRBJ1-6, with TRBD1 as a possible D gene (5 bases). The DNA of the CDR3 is TGTGCCAGCACTCCCGGGGGGGGAGCCCTGCGCGGGGTTAATTCACCCCTCCACTTT. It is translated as CASTPGGGALRGVNSPLHF. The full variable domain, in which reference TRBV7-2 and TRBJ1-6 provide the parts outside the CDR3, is GAGVSQSPSNKVTEKGKDVELRCDPISGHTALYWYRQSLGQGLEFLIYFQGNSAPDKSGLPSDRFSAERTGGSVSTLTIQRTQQEDSAVYLCASTPGGGALRGVNSPLHFGNGTRLTVT.